The T cell receptor (beta chain) under discussion was sequenced for a study of blood T cells in healthy people across ages (dated by TCRdb to the mid-2010s). Looking at the study overall: In model experiments, template switching captured roughly one uniquely barcoded TCR beta cDNA molecule for every two T cells. Four age groups were formed from the donors: young (average about 16 years), middle-aged (approximately 39), aged (about 62) and long-lived (around 82). The study measured age-related changes in TCR beta repertoire diversity using deep sequencing normalized with unique cDNA molecular identifiers. To avoid experimental bias, donors of different ages were spread randomly across the sequencing lanes. For two donors (one aged 18 to 29 and one aged 80 or older), the study analyzed two additional independent replicas of 1 million unique cDNA reads from the same blood draw. Broader findings and caveats from the paper: Bulk unsorted PBMC profiling prevented conclusive comparison of naive and antigen-experienced compartments. Estimates of total diversity based on one million sequenced T cells were regarded as lower bounds and as underestimates. The long-lived group showed more naive CD4+ T cells, fewer expanded clones and increased TCR diversity than the aged group, suggesting age selection. Donor CMV infection status was unknown, potentially confounding age-related changes in expanded clonotypes. Observed TCR beta diversity per million T cells fell roughly linearly with age, and a significant reduction was already apparent by age approximately 40. Observed TCR beta diversity correlated strongly with the percentage of naive T cells measured by flow cytometry.

The roughly 39 donors, aged 6 to 90 years, were systemically healthy Caucasian individuals from Russia. Each donor gave 8.5 to 10 milliliters of peripheral blood, collected into EDTA-treated Vacutainer tubes. Ficoll-Paque density-gradient centrifugation was used to isolate PBMCs, with at least 6 million obtained per sample. Trizol reagent was used to extract total RNA from PBMCs, with at least 6 micrograms per sample. For every donor, an aliquot of PBMCs went through flow cytometry to measure the percentages of naive CD45RAhigh/CD27high T cells. The library was prepared using 5' RACE. Sequenced using an Illumina HiSeq 2500. The second PCR ran for about 7 to 11 cycles and used a J-beta primer mix along with a sample-barcoded 5' primer. A unique molecular identifier was introduced onto each TCR beta cDNA molecule by a template-switch 5' adaptor carrying 12 random nucleotides. At least 2.5 million CDR3-containing paired-end reads were obtained from each sample. First-strand cDNA synthesis was performed from all RNA using the Mint cDNA synthesis kit, with priming by a TRBC-specific oligonucleotide. Following uracil-DNA glycosylase treatment, a first 18-cycle PCR with universal primers M1SS and BC2_uni_R was performed on all cDNA. The source study handled its data this way. Normalization of each sample was performed by random selection of 1 million high-quality reads, each carrying a distinct molecular identifier. Reads with shared molecular identifiers were discarded instead of being binned into consensus sequences. CDR3 identification, clonotype clustering and error correction used MiTCR with a Q25 quality threshold and the strictest error-elimination algorithm. A nonparametric unseen species model using Euler transformation provided a lower-bound estimate of total TCR beta diversity. TCRdb trimmed the raw reads at Q25, called clones with MiXCR and kept productive beta chains. Each entry merges the rows of one CDR3 protein and shows their most common DNA and genes. The V and J calls were not made by the authors but by TCRdb's processing. The sample table contains about 1.8 million distinct CDR3 sequences; only one count was recorded for about 50% of them. Approximately 2.1% of the sample is taken by the ten largest.

For this clonotype: The target of this receptor is not known. Base qualities are missing; no much larger clone stands one base away.

At the junction V is shortened by 0 bases and J by 2 bases; bases outside the gene matches: 3. The CDR3 runs 17 amino acids, cysteine and phenylalanine included. Only the CDR3 portion is preserved as DNA: 51 bases, with reading frame beginning at the first base. CDR1 and CDR2 were assigned from the germline V gene as SGHTA and FQGTGA. The chain is assembled from TRBV7-3 and TRBJ2-3, and 12 bases in between align with TRBD2. Sample: blood. This sequence originates from a woman aged 40 to 49 in good health. The CDR3 reads as follows: CASSLTGLAGFTDTQYF. In nucleotide form, the sequence is TGTGCCAGCAGCTTAACTGGACTAGCGGGGTTCACAGATACGCAGTATTTT.